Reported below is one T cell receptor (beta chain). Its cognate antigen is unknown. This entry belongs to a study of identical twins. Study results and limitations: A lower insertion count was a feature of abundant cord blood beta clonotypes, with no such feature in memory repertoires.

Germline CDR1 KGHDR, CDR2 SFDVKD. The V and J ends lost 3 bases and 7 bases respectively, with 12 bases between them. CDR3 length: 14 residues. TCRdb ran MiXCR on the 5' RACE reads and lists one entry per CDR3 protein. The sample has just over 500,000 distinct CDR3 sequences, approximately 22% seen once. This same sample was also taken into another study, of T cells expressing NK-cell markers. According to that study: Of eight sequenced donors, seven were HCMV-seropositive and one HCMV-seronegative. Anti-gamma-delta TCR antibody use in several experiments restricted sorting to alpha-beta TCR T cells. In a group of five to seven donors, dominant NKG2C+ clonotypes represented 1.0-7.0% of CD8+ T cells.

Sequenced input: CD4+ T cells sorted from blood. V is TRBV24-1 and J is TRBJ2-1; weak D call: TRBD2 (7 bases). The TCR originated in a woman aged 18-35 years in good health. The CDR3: CATSDRGASNEQFF. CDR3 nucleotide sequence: TGTGCCACCAGTGATCGGGGGGCGTCGAATGAGCAGTTCTTC.